This T cell receptor beta chain derives from a study of T cell responses to AZD1222 COVID-19 vaccine. Study-wide points: Among the donors, most were white British and more were female, and clonal diversity was possibly underestimated. Spike-spanning, vaccine-associated CD4 TCRs were dominant at 160-218 and 743-854.

Profiling relied on immunoSEQ multiplex PCR, and the TCRdb table lists in-frame clones only, not all of them. Of about 140,000 clones listed, about 87% were seen once; the top ten hold roughly 6%. As regards this clone: The antigen remains undetermined.

Trimming at V came to 5 bases and at J to 2 bases, leaving 5 bases not matched to a gene. The length of the CDR3 is 16 residues. Germline-derived CDR1 and CDR2 are LNHNV and YYDKDF (reference sequence). Sequenced material: peripheral blood, taken on day 0 of AZD1222 vaccination. The rearrangement links TRBV15 to TRBJ2-2; TRBD1 matches 10 bases. This TCR derives from an adult in good health. In DNA, the CDR3 is TGTGCCACCAGCTTACGGGACAGGGGCAACACCGGGGAGCTGTTTTTT. This codes for CATSLRDRGNTGELFF.